The entry that follows covers one T cell receptor beta chain sequence. In this sample, this clonotype turned up many times. Its antigen remains unidentified. No base qualities exist here, and no much larger clone lies one base off it. This sample was included in a study of low-dose radiotherapy and immunotherapy resistance in tumors (dated by TCRdb to the early 2020s). General notes on the study: Cohort 1 received 0.5 Gy per fraction every 2 weeks, with a prescribed total PTV dose of 6.5 Gy. The trial did not randomize participants into treatment groups. Eight patients were included in the translational analysis, namely three from the first dose cohort plus the first five from the second dose cohort. Patients were given nivolumab as a 240 mg flat dose every two weeks and ipilimumab at 1 mg/kg every six weeks, with both drugs delivered intravenously. Patients took aspirin 300 mg orally once daily for four cycles, starting on cycle 1 day 1. Every two weeks, patients got intravenous cyclophosphamide at 200 mg/m2, given one day ahead of each radiation and immunotherapy administration. Patients in Cohort 2 were given 1 Gy per fraction every two weeks, for a total of 13 Gy across 26 weeks.

CDR1 is given as MDHEN and CDR2 as SYDVKM, both from the germline V gene. V loses 8 bases of germline sequence and J loses 4 bases, and the interval between the two ends is 8 bases. Counted from cysteine to phenylalanine, this CDR3 has 12 amino acids. CDR3 DNA only is kept here, 36 bases in frame from base 1. To make first-strand cDNA, Superscript III was used along with a set of TRAV- and TRBV-specific primers so that both the TCRalpha and TCRbeta chains were covered. A roughly 19-cycle PCR with Phusion amplified the TCRs, pairing a constant-region primer with the adapter that was attached to the V primers. Isolated mRNA was amplified with the MessageAmp II aRNA Amplification Kit, using a 16-hour in vitro transcription at 37°C. The Dynabeads mRNA DIRECT Purification Kit was used to isolate mRNA for TCR sequencing. Indexed Illumina adapters were added in a second roughly 26-cycle Phusion PCR, and the resulting products were purified with AMPure XP beads. Deep sequencing of the TCRalpha and TCRbeta libraries was carried out on an Illumina MiniSeq instrument. As for how the authors treated the data: Using custom Perl scripts, TCR sequences that encoded the same protein were pooled, out-of-frame sequences were dropped, and the abundance of each clonotype was calculated. TCR sequences supported by only a single read were excluded from analysis. The metrics used to describe the repertoires included Shannon entropy, Gini index, clonality, richness, and the frequency of TCRs shared between repertoires. TCRdb redid the processing of the public reads, applying fastp at Q25 and MiXCR, and retained in-frame beta chains. Each CDR3 protein gets just one entry, which takes the most common genes and DNA from the rows behind it. In this record, the V and J calls reflect TCRdb's handling and not the investigators' own analysis. In all, the sample holds fewer than 95,000 distinct CDR3 sequences, and roughly 9% of those were seen once. Roughly 1% of the sample is held by the ten biggest clonotypes.

The time point label here, explained by the study, means: before trial treatment. Donors were enrolled in RACIN, a single-arm phase I dose-escalation trial in which nivolumab, ipilimumab, aspirin, low-dose cyclophosphamide and low-dose radiotherapy were combined. Patients with advanced, TIL-negative solid tumors were considered eligible. This clonotype was sampled from a male donor with prostate cancer. The sequence links TRBV28 to TRBJ2-2; possibly the D gene is TRBD2, per 6 matching bases. Sequencing used PBMCs, obtained before treatment. The nucleotide sequence is TGTGCCAGCTATAGCGGCACCGGGGAGCTGTTTTTT. This translates into CASYSGTGELFF.